One and the same sample provided the 4 T cell receptor beta chains below, sequenced in a study of blood T cell repertoires in COVID-19. Data came from immunoSEQ multiplex PCR; TCRdb stores just in-frame clones and leaves some out. This sample has approximately 270,000 clones; approximately 90% occur once, and the top ten carry around 2.8%. Sequenced material: PBMCs or T cells enriched from blood (not recorded which). Receptors originate from a man aged 35 to 55 who had been exposed to COVID-19.

The chain carries TRBV11-2 and TRBJ2-5; D perhaps matches TRBD2 (6 bases). Trimming cost V 0 bases and J 3 bases, with 8 bases left between them. CDR3 length: 14 residues. Germline lookup yields CDR1 SGHAT and CDR2 FQNNGV. CDR3: CASSLEWGEETQYF. CDR3 nucleotides: TGTGCCAGCAGCTTAGAGTGGGGGGAAGAGACCCAGTACTTC. Looking up the rest from reference TRBV11-2 and TRBJ2-5 gives the full variable domain: EAGVAQSPRYKIIEKRQSVAFWCNPISGHATLYWYQQILGQGPKLLIQFQNNGVVDDSQLPKDRFSAERLKGVDSTLKIQPAKLEDSAVYLCASSLEWGEETQYFGPGTRLLVL.

The chain carries TRBV9 and TRBJ1-5; no definite D call. The length of the CDR3 is 13 residues. The germline V and J ends were trimmed by 0 bases and 7 bases, with 8 bases remaining between them. CDR1 is SGDLS and CDR2 is YYNGEE in the germline V gene. CDR3 nucleotide sequence: TGTGCCAGCAGCGTAGAATCATCCCAGCCCCAGCATTTT. Translation gives CASSVESSQPQHF.

This clone was seen only once. V usage is TRBV12-3 or TRBV12-4 and J usage is TRBJ1-5; unclear D gene. Trimming took 8 bases from V and 6 from J, leaving 14 bases between them. There are 13 residues in the CDR3. The CDR3 DNA reads as TGTGCCAGCTCCGCGGCCGTTCTTCAGCCCCAGCATTTT. Translation: CASSAAVLQPQHF.

The chain links TRBV4-3 to TRBJ2-7; D unclear. V lost 2 bases to trimming and J lost 1 base, with 12 bases between them. This CDR3 spans 15 amino acids. Germline loops: CDR1 LGHNA, CDR2 YSLEER. The CDR3: CASSQRPSESYEQYF. The DNA of the CDR3 is TGCGCCAGCAGCCAACGACCGTCGGAGTCCTACGAGCAGTACTTC.